This T cell receptor (beta chain) originates from a study of OX40 agonist ivuxolimab in advanced cancers. Across the study: At 0.01 to 10 mg/kg, ivuxolimab was administered intravenously to patients every 2 weeks. Study-wide points: Clonal expansion in partial responders at 0.1-3.0 mg/kg ranked among the lowest. CD4+ and CD8+ T cells in blood underwent clonal expansion by week 6 at 0.1 to 3.0 mg/kg.

The repertoire was sequenced with immunoSEQ multiplex PCR; TCRdb's copy has only in-frame clones and lacks some. The sample carries some 90,000 clones, roughly 86% recorded once. Turning to this clone: Its target is not known.

V lost 0 bases, J lost 0 bases, and 9 bases lay in between. The V gene's germline CDR1 is GTSNPN and CDR2 SVGIG (reference sequence). The CDR3 extends over 14 amino acids. Drawing of blood for sampling happened at baseline, at cycle 4 day 1, and at cycle 7 day 1. The V gene is TRBV30, the J gene TRBJ2-7; D uncertain. The clonotype comes from an adult with an advanced solid tumor such as melanoma, head and neck, liver or kidney cancer. The sequences come from CD4+ or CD8+ T cells sorted from blood, collected in a trial of the OX40 agonist ivuxolimab. The CDR3 sequence is CAWSVLNPSYEQYF. The CDR3 DNA reads as TGTGCCTGGAGTGTACTTAACCCCTCCTACGAGCAGTACTTC.